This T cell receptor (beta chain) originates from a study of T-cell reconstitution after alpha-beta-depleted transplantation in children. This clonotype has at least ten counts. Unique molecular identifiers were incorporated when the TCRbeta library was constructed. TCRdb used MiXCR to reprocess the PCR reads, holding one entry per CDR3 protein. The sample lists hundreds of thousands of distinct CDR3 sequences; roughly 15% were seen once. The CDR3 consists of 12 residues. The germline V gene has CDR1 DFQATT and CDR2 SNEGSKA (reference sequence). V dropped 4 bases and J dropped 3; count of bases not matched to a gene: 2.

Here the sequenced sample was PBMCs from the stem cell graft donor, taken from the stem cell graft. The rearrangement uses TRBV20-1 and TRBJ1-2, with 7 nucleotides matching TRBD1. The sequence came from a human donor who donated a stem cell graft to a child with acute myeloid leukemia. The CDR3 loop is CSATQGHYGYTF. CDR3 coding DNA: TGCAGTGCTACACAGGGGCACTATGGCTACACCTTC.